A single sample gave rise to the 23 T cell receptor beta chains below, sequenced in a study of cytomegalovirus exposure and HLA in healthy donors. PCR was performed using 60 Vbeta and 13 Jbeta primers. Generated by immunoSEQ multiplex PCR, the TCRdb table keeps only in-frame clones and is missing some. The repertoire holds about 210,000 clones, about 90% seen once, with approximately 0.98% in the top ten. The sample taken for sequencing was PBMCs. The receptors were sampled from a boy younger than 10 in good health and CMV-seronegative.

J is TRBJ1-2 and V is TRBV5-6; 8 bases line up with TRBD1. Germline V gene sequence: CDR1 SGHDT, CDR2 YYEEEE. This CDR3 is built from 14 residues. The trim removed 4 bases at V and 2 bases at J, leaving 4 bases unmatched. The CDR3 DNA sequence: TGTGCCAGCAGCCCCCGGGACAGGAACTATGGCTACACCTTC. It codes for CASSPRDRNYGYTF.

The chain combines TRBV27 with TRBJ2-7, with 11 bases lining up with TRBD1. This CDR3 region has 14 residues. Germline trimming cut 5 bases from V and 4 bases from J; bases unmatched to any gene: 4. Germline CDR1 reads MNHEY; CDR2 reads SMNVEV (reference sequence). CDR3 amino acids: CASSPGTGGYEQYF. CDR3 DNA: TGTGCCAGCAGTCCGGGGACAGGGGGGTACGAGCAGTACTTC.

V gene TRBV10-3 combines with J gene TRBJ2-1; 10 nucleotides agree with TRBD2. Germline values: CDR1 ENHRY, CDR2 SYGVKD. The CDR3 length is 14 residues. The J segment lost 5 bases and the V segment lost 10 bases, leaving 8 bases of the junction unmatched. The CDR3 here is CASLAGELNNEQFF. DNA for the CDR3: TGTGCCAGTCTAGCGGGGGAACTTAACAATGAGCAGTTCTTC.

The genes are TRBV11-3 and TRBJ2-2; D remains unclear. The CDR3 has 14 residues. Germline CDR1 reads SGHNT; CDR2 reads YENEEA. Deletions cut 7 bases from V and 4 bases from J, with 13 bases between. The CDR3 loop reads CASTNRGSTGELFF. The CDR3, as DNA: TGTGCCAGCACCAATAGAGGTTCCACCGGGGAGCTGTTTTTT. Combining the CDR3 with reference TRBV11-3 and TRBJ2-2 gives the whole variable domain EAGVVQSPRYKIIEKKQPVAFWCNPISGHNTLYWYLQNLGQGPELLIRYENEEAVDDSQLPKDRFSAERLKGVDSTLKIQPAELGDSAVYLCASTNRGSTGELFFGEGSRLTVL.

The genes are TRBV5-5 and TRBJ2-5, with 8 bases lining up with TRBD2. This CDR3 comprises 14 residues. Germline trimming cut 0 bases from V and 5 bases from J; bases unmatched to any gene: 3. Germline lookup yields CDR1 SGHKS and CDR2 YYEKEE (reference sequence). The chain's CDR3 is CASSLGPGGETQYF. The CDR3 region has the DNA TGTGCCAGCAGCTTGGGGCCGGGAGGGGAGACCCAGTACTTC. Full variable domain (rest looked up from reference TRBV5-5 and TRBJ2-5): DAGVTQSPTHLIKTRGQQVTLRCSPISGHKSVSWYQQVLGQGPQFIFQYYEKEERGRGNFPDRFSARQFPNYSSELNVNALLLGDSALYLCASSLGPGGETQYFGPGTRLLVL.

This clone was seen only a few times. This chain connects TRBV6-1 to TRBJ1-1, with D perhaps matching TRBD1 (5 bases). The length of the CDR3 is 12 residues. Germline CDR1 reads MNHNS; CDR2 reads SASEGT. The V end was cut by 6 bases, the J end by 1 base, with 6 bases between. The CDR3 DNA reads TGTGCCAGCAGCCAGGGGAACACTGAAGCTTTCTTT. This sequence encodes CASSQGNTEAFF.

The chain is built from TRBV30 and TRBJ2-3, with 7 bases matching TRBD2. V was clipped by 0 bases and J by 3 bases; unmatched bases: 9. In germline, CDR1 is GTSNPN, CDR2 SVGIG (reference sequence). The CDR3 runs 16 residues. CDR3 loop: CAWSVVAGVSTDTQYF. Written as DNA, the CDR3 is TGTGCCTGGAGTGTAGTGGCGGGAGTTTCGACAGATACGCAGTATTTT.

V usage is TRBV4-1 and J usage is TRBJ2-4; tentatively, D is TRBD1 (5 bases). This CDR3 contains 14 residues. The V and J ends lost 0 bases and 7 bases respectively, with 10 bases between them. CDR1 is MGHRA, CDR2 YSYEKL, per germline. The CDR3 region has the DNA TGCGCCAGCAGCCAAGATACCACAGGCAACATTCAGTACTTC. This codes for CASSQDTTGNIQYF.

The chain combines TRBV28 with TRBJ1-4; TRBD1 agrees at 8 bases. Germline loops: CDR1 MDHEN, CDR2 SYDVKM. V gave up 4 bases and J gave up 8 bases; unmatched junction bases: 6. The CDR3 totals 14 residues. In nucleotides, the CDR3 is TGTGCCAGCAGTTCCGGACAGGGAGGAGAAAAACTGTTTTTT. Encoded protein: CASSSGQGGEKLFF.

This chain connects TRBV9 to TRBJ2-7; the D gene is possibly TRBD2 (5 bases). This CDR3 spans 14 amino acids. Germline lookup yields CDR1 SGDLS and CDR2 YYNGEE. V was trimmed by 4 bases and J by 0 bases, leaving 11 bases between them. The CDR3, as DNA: TGTGCCAGCAGCAATTCAGGACTCTCCTACGAGCAGTACTTC. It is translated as CASSNSGLSYEQYF.

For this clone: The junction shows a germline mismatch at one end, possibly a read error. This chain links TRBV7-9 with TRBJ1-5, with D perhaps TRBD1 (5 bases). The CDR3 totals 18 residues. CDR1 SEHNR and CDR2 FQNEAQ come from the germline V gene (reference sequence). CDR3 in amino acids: CSSSLGLGQGLSNQPQHF. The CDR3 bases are TGTTCCAGCAGCTTAGGGCTCGGGCAGGGCCTAAGCAATCAGCCCCAGCATTTT. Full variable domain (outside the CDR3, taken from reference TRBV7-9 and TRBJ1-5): DTGVSQNPRHKITKRGQNVTFRCDPISEHNRLYWYRQTLGQGPEFLTYFQNEAQLEKSRLLSDRFSAERPKGSFSTLEIQRTEQGDSAMYLCSSSLGLGQGLSNQPQHFGDGTRLSIL.

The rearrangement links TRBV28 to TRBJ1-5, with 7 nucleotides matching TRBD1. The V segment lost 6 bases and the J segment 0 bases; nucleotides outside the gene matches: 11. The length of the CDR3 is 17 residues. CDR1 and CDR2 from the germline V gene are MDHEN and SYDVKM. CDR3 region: CASRQGTSFYSNQPQHF. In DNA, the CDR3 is TGTGCCAGCAGACAGGGGACTTCTTTCTATAGCAATCAGCCCCAGCATTTT.

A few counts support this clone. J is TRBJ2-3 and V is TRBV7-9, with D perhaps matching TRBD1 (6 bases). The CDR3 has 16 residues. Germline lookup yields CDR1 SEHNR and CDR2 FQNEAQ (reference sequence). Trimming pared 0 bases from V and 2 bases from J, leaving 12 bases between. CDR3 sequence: CASSLALTGDTDTQYF. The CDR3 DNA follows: TGTGCCAGCAGCTTAGCCCTGACAGGCGACACAGATACGCAGTATTTT. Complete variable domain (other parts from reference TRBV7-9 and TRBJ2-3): DTGVSQNPRHKITKRGQNVTFRCDPISEHNRLYWYRQTLGQGPEFLTYFQNEAQLEKSRLLSDRFSAERPKGSFSTLEIQRTEQGDSAMYLCASSLALTGDTDTQYFGPGTRLTVL.

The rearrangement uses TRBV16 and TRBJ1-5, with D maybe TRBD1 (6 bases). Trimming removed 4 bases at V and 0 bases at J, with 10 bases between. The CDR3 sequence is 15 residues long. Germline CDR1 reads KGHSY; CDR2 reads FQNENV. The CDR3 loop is CASSPQGASNQPQHF. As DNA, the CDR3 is TGTGCCAGCAGCCCACAGGGAGCTAGCAATCAGCCCCAGCATTTT.

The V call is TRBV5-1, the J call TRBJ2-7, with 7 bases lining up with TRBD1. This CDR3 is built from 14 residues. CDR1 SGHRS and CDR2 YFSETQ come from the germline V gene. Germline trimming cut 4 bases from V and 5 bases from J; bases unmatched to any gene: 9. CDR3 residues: CASSADRVRDEQYF. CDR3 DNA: TGCGCCAGCAGCGCAGACAGGGTTAGGGACGAGCAGTACTTC.

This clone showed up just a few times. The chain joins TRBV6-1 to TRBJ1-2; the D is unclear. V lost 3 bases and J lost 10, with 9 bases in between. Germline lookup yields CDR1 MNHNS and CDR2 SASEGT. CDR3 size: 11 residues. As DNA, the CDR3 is TGTGCCAGCAGTGAGAACAGCTTCTACACCTTC. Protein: CASSENSFYTF.

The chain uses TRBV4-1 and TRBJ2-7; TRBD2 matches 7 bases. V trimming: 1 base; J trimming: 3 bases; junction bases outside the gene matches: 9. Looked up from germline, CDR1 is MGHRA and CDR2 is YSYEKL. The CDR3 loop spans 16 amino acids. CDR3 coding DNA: TGCGCCAGCAGCCAAGTGGGTCGCGAGCGGGGCTACGAGCAGTACTTC. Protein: CASSQVGRERGYEQYF.

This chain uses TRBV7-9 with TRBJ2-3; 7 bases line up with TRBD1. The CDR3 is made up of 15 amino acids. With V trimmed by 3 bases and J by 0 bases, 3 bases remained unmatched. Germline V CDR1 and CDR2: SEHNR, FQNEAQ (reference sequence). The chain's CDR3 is CASSFGQASTDTQYF. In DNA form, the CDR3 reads TGTGCCAGCAGCTTCGGACAGGCAAGCACAGATACGCAGTATTTT.

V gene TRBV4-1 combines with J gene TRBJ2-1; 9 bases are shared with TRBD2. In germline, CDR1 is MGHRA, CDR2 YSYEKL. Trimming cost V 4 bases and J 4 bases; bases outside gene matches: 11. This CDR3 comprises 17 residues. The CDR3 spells CASSPSPGLAGYNEQFF. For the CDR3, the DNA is TGCGCCAGCAGCCCTTCCCCTGGGCTAGCGGGGTACAATGAGCAGTTCTTC.

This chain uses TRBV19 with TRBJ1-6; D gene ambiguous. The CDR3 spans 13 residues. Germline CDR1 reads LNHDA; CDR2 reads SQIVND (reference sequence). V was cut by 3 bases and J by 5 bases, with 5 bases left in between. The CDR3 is CASSITDNSPLHF. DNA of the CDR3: TGTGCCAGTAGTATCACAGATAATTCACCCCTCCACTTT.

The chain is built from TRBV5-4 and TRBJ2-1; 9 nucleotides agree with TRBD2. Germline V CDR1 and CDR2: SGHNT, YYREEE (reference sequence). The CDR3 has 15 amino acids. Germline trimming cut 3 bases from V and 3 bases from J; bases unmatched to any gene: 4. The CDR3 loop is CASSYSGSRYNEQFF. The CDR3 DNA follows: TGTGCCAGCAGCTATAGCGGGAGTCGCTACAATGAGCAGTTCTTC.

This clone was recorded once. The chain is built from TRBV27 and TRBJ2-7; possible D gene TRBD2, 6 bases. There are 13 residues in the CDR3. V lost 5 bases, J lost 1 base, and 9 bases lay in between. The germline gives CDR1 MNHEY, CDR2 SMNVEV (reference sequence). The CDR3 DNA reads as TGTGCCAGCAGTCGGGACTTTTCCTACGAGCAGTACTTC. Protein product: CASSRDFSYEQYF.

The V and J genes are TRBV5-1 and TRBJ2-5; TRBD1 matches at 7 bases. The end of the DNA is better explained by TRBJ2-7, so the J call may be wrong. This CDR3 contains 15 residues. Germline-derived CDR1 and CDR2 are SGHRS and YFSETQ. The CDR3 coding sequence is TGCGCCAGCAGTTACGGACAGGAACGCTCCTACGAGCAGTACTTC. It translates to CASSYGQERSYEQYF.